Sequencing of this T cell receptor (beta chain) was carried out in a study of tissue T cells after allogeneic stem cell transplantation (dated by TCRdb to between 2021 and 2024). Background for the entire study: For tissues with multiple samples, a pathologist reviewed H&E sections and gave sequencing priority to samples with histologically apparent lymphocytes. TCR beta repertoires were profiled across many tissues obtained from research autopsies of patients with and without GVHD, as well as in mouse models of GVHD. The human arm was conducted as a prospective observational study, and neither blinding nor randomization was performed. The study at large found these results: A small and clinically heterogeneous patient cohort was studied, and sampling depth was acknowledged as a limitation. The study did not determine which tissue TCRs were alloreactive or antigen-specific, and some clones might have been persisting host cells. Within patients, how anatomically similar tissues were was a major factor shaping TCR repertoire composition, regardless of disease or transplant status. Only a few T cell clones appeared in more than one patient, yet motif-based clustering showed tissue-specific repertoire signatures that were shared between patients. Blood samples were not available from the non-GVHD comparator patients. In both patients and mice, only a limited portion of the TCR repertoire detected in tissues was captured by blood and spleen T cells.

Libraries were made using the immunoSEQ multiplex PCR assay. Adaptive Biotechnologies performed TCRbeta CDR3 sequencing at survey depth and reported CDR3 sequences, V/J genes, productive frequency, and template counts. Amplification of TCR beta CDR3 regions was performed from genomic DNA rather than from RNA. The authors' pipeline ran thus. Jensen-Shannon divergence served to quantify pairwise repertoire overlap between tissues, with 0 meaning identical and 1 meaning complete divergence. Tissues were clustered by single-linkage agglomerative hierarchical clustering of pairwise JSD values, and the clustering results were displayed as dendrograms. GLIPH2 was run on all patient samples with simulation_depth 1000, kmer_min_depth 3, cdr3_length_cutoff 8, keeping groups with more than two unique CDR3s. A standardized tissue-overlap score extrapolated Jaccard GLIPH-group overlap across patients to a standard repertoire size of 1000 clones. Linear mixed-effect models, with tissue as a fixed effect and individual as a random effect, were used to test how diversity related to clinical or experimental variables. TCRdb limited this immuneACCESS table to in-frame rearrangements with V and J called. A share of clones is missing; checked studies link under half to unresolved V genes, and the rest is unexplained. V and J calls and clone size are as listed in that table; D and trimming were resolved from the DNA. The sample table records under 2,000 clones; 73% of these occur just once. Approximately 12% of the sample is in the top ten clones.

The junction carries 22 bases between V and J, which are trimmed by 0 bases and 2 bases respectively. The germline V gene sets CDR1 to SQVTM and CDR2 to ANQGSEA. The CDR3 contains 18 residues, cysteine and phenylalanine counted. Just the 54-base CDR3 DNA is kept, in frame starting at base 1. The intended sense of this specimen's time point label: human tissue collected at research (rapid) autopsy. For comparison, three non-HCT patients with other cancers were selected retrospectively, each having at least five GI tract samples and no known GI disease at death. Autopsy tissues, which were obtained after a median post-mortem interval of approximately 10 hours, included GI sites from esophagus to rectum, liver, skin and lymphoid organs including spleen. Autopsy specimens were bisected, with one portion flash-frozen in liquid nitrogen and the rest formalin-fixed; GI outer muscle layers were removed. To extract genomic DNA from frozen tissues, either the Mag-Bind Blood & Tissue DNA HDQ 96 Kit on a Chemagic 360 or the DNeasy Blood & Tissue Kit was used. Because of concern about red blood cell contamination, extracted DNA underwent additional purification with the Genomic DNA Clean & Concentrator-25 kit.

The sample holds one count of this clone. Its antigen is unknown. No base quality information exists; no much larger clone differs at one position. The receptor was derived from a woman between 18 and 50 years old with breast cancer. The starting material was esophagus tissue, obtained at autopsy. The rearrangement joined TRBV29-1 to TRBJ2-5; the D gene is perhaps TRBD1, on 5 matching bases. CDR3 protein: CSVEETLVVGRVQETQYF. The nucleotide sequence reads as follows: TGCAGCGTTGAAGAAACCCTCGTAGTAGGCAGGGTGCAAGAGACCCAGTACTTC.